These 15 T cell receptor beta chains originate from one sample sequenced in a study of cytomegalovirus exposure and HLA in healthy donors. The PCR used 60 Vbeta and 13 Jbeta primers. Using immunoSEQ multiplex PCR, the repertoire was profiled, and TCRdb retains in-frame clones only, with some absent. This table holds roughly 150,000 clones, 75% to 80% found once. Sequencing was done on a sample of PBMCs. The source is a male donor in good health and CMV-seronegative.

The chain uses TRBV5-6 and TRBJ2-5; 14 nucleotides agree with TRBD2. The V gene end was trimmed by 4 bases and the J gene end by 4 bases; junction bases not matched to a gene: 15. This CDR3 spans 19 amino acids. Germline V lookup: CDR1 SGHDT, CDR2 YYEEEE. This CDR3 is CASSLHGLAGGPFPETQYF. CDR3 nucleotides: TGTGCCAGCAGCCTACACGGACTAGCGGGGGGCCCGTTCCCAGAGACCCAGTACTTC.

J is TRBJ2-3 and V is TRBV27, with 9 positions matching TRBD2. CDR1 is MNHEY and CDR2 is SMNVEV in the germline V gene (reference sequence). V lost 3 bases and J lost 9; bases outside the gene matches: 4. CDR3 length: 13 amino acids. CDR3 nucleotide sequence: TGTGCCAGCAGTTTGTCCCTAGCGGGGACGCAGTATTTT. This sequence encodes CASSLSLAGTQYF.

The chain combines TRBV6-1 with TRBJ1-1; D unresolved. V was clipped by 2 bases and J by 11 bases, with 15 bases between them. Germline-derived CDR1 and CDR2 are MNHNS and SASEGT. The CDR3 is 13 amino acids. The CDR3 nucleotides read TGTGCCAGCAGTGAAACCAGGCCGGCCAGGGCTTTCTTT. Residues: CASSETRPARAFF.

A single count supports this clone. The rearrangement uses TRBV19 and TRBJ1-6, with D possibly TRBD1 on 6 matching bases. The V gene's germline CDR1 is LNHDA and CDR2 SQIVND (reference sequence). The CDR3 has 15 amino acids. Trimming removed 8 bases from V and 3 bases from J, with 14 bases in between. The CDR3: CASGAGASYNSPLHF. The CDR3 DNA is TGTGCCAGTGGTGCAGGGGCTAGCTATAATTCACCCCTCCACTTT.

The chain links TRBV28 to TRBJ2-5; TRBD1 is a possible D gene (5 bases). Germline V gives CDR1 MDHEN, CDR2 SYDVKM. The CDR3 extends over 14 amino acids. Trimming removed 1 base at V and 4 bases at J, with 10 bases between. CDR3 sequence reads: CASSLLGQGETQYF. The CDR3 bases are TGTGCCAGCAGTTTATTGGGGCAGGGAGAGACCCAGTACTTC.

The genes are TRBV5-6 and TRBJ1-1; no firm D call. The CDR3 is made up of 15 amino acids. The ends were cut back, 4 bases at V and 0 bases at J, with 13 bases in the middle. CDR1 is SGHDT and CDR2 is YYEEEE in the germline V gene. CDR3 nucleotide sequence: TGTGCCAGCAGCCTGTATCGGGTGATGAACACTGAAGCTTTCTTT. Translated: CASSLYRVMNTEAFF. The whole variable domain, filled in from reference TRBV5-6 and TRBJ1-1, reads DAGVTQSPTHLIKTRGQQVTLRCSPKSGHDTVSWYQQALGQGPQFIFQYYEEEERQRGNFPDRFSGHQFPNYSSELNVNALLLGDSALYLCASSLYRVMNTEAFFGQGTRLTVV.

For the CDR3, the DNA is TGTGCCAGCAGCTTAGGAGGTAGCAAGGAAAAACTGTTTTTT. Translated, it gives CASSLGGSKEKLFF. V and J are TRBV7-2 and TRBJ1-4; D not resolved. Germline loops: CDR1 SGHTA, CDR2 FQGNSA. This CDR3 spans 14 amino acids. V was clipped by 1 base and J by 8 bases, with 11 bases between them.

This sequence joins TRBV7-7 and TRBJ2-2; weak D call: TRBD1 (6 bases). CDR3 length: 12 amino acids. Germline-derived CDR1 and CDR2 are SSHAT and FNYEAQ (reference sequence). CDR3 coding DNA: TGTGCTGCCAGGGGCGGCACCGGGGAGCTGTTTTTT. It specifies CAARGGTGELFF.

This clone was counted between two and nine times. The junction departs from the called germline gene at one end, perhaps through a read error. The V call is TRBV7-9, the J call TRBJ2-3; D not resolved. The germline gives CDR1 SEHNR, CDR2 FQNEAQ (reference sequence). The CDR3 runs to 12 residues. The CDR3 spells CSSSSDADTQYF. The DNA for the CDR3 is TGTTCCAGCAGCTCAGATGCAGATACGCAGTATTTT.

CDR3 sequence: CASSLGDGGVGNTEAFF. The DNA for the CDR3 is TGTGCCAGCAGCTTAGGGGATGGAGGGGTAGGGAACACTGAAGCTTTCTTT. The chain uses TRBV7-9 and TRBJ1-1; TRBD1 is a possible D gene (5 bases). Trimming took 1 base from V and 1 from J, leaving 16 bases between them. CDR3 length: 17 amino acids. From germline, CDR1 is SEHNR and CDR2 FQNEAQ (reference sequence).

This chain uses TRBV5-1 with TRBJ2-2; TRBD1 is a possible D gene (5 bases). Germline lookup yields CDR1 SGHRS and CDR2 YFSETQ. V was shortened by 4 bases and J by 5 bases, with 18 bases between the two germline ends. The CDR3 length is 16 residues. The CDR3 protein is CASSHAWQGKTGELFF. CDR3 coding DNA: TGCGCCAGCAGCCATGCTTGGCAGGGCAAGACCGGGGAGCTGTTTTTT.

The chain recombines TRBV4-1 with TRBJ2-3; the D gene is possibly TRBD1 (5 bases). The CDR3 loop spans 14 amino acids. Germline-derived CDR1 and CDR2 are MGHRA and YSYEKL. V was shortened by 0 bases and J by 1 base, with 5 bases between the two germline ends. Here the CDR3 DNA reads TGCGCCAGCAGCCAAGACAGGGGCACAGATACGCAGTATTTT. It encodes CASSQDRGTDTQYF.

This clone appeared a few times. J is TRBJ2-7 and V is TRBV13; D gene uncertain. Trimming removed 1 base at V and 3 bases at J, with 13 bases between. The CDR3 covers 15 residues. Germline CDR1 reads PRHDT; CDR2 reads FYEKMQ (reference sequence). CDR3 in DNA: TGTGCCAGCAGCTTAGATCTGGGCAAGAACTACGAGCAGTACTTC. Amino acids: CASSLDLGKNYEQYF.

This clone has a handful of counts. The gene calls are TRBV29-1 and TRBJ1-3; 9 bases align to TRBD1. J lost 0 bases, V lost 7 bases, and 4 bases had no gene match. The CDR3 runs to 14 residues. Germline CDR1 is SQVTM and CDR2 is ANQGSEA. The CDR3 nucleotides are TGCAGCGCCGGGACAGGGTACTCTGGAAACACCATATATTTT. Amino acid sequence: CSAGTGYSGNTIYF.

To note about this clone: Compared with germline, one end of the junction differs, possibly owing to a read error. This sequence joins TRBV14 and TRBJ2-7; no clear D. CDR3 length: 13 amino acids. Germline CDR1 SGHDN, CDR2 FVKESK. CDR3 in amino acids: CASSQDPSYGQYF. CDR3 in DNA: TGTGCCAGCAGCCAAGATCCGAGCTACGGGCAGTACTTC.